This T cell receptor beta chain was recovered during a study of T cell responses to AZD1222 COVID-19 vaccine. The study's findings and limits: A mostly white British donor set with more females was recruited, and clonal diversity was possibly underestimated. Repertoire collection took place solely once the T cell response had peaked.

As concerns this clone: The antigen is undetermined.

Measured with immunoSEQ multiplex PCR; TCRdb has only the in-frame clones, and not every one. The data hold 110,000 to 150,000 clones, with roughly 92% observed a single time. Looked up from germline, CDR1 is MNHEY and CDR2 is SMNVEV (reference sequence). Trimming took off 8 bases at V and 0 bases at J, with 17 bases between the two ends. This CDR3 comprises 16 residues. This chain links TRBV27 with TRBJ1-3; D gene unclear. Sequenced here: peripheral blood, sampled on day 0 of AZD1222 vaccination. The sequence derives from an adult in good health. In DNA form, the CDR3 reads TGTGCCAGCGCACCCGGCGGGGTGCCCTCTGGAAACACCATATATTTT. This gives the protein CASAPGGVPSGNTIYF.